This T cell receptor (beta chain) was profiled in a study of blood T cells in healthy people across ages. Then a second PCR, running roughly 7 to 11 cycles, was carried out with a sample-barcoded 5' primer and a J-beta primer mix. TCRdb recomputed calls from the 5' RACE reads with MiXCR, one row per CDR3 protein. The table records over 1,500,000 distinct CDR3 sequences, around 42% of them present only once. Trimming cost V 2 bases and J 8 bases; bases outside gene matches: 3. This CDR3 region has 15 residues. Germline assignment: CDR1 LGHNA and CDR2 YSLEER. The sequencing input was blood. This TCR came from a human donor in good health. The chain combines TRBV4-3 with TRBJ1-6, with 10 bases matching TRBD1. The CDR3 DNA reads as TGCGCCAGCAGCCAAATGGGACAGGGGTATTCACCCCTCCACTTT. Its protein product is CASSQMGQGYSPLHF.